This T cell receptor beta chain was identified during a study of cytomegalovirus exposure and HLA in healthy donors. Whole-study results and caveats: Prior analysis indicated that the majority of TCR beta V segments exhibited productivity approximately 90% or approximately 30% of the time. Researchers left out some V segments, among them TRBV6-2 and TRBV6-3, as indistinguishable.

Primers for the PCR totalled 60 Vbeta and 13 Jbeta. TCRdb's copy holds only in-frame clones and misses some; the assay was immunoSEQ multiplex PCR. Here the sample spans around 100,000 clones, 76% being singletons. As concerns this clone: Its antigen is not identified.

The V gene's germline CDR1 is MDHEN and CDR2 SYDVKM. V lost 2 bases, J lost 3 bases, and 11 bases lay in between. The CDR3 totals 15 residues. Sequenced material: PBMCs. This chain connects TRBV28 to TRBJ2-4; the D gene is possibly TRBD1 (6 bases). This receptor was taken from a woman aged 55-75 years in good health and CMV-seropositive. The CDR3 sequence: CASSLGPGDKNIQYF. As DNA, the CDR3 is TGTGCCAGCAGTTTAGGTCCAGGGGACAAAAACATTCAGTACTTC.